The clone carrying this TCR beta chain has just a few counts. Its antigen is not identified. The data originate from a study of T cells after yellow fever vaccination. Findings and caveats of the study: Booster sampling recovered most clones from primary vaccination (approximately 96% CD4, over 75% CD8). Clonotypes appearing in both CD4 and CD8 compartments existed, and their share was small.

MiXCR, run by TCRdb on the 5' RACE reads, gives a single entry per CDR3 protein. The data show about 400,000 distinct CDR3 sequences, with around 10% seen just once and less than 20% held by the top ten. The CDR3 spans 15 residues. Germline-derived CDR1 and CDR2 are SGHRS and YFSETQ. Trimming pared 4 bases from V and 0 bases from J, leaving 11 bases between. The clonotype comes from a man aged 18 to 30 who received the YFV17D yellow fever vaccine. Sequenced material: PBMCs, taken on the day of the first yellow fever vaccination. The rearrangement joins TRBV5-1 to TRBJ2-1; D possibly corresponds to TRBD1 (5 bases). The CDR3 region is CASSRSGYSYNEQFF. CDR3 coding DNA: TGCGCCAGCAGCCGGTCAGGGTACTCCTACAATGAGCAGTTCTTC.